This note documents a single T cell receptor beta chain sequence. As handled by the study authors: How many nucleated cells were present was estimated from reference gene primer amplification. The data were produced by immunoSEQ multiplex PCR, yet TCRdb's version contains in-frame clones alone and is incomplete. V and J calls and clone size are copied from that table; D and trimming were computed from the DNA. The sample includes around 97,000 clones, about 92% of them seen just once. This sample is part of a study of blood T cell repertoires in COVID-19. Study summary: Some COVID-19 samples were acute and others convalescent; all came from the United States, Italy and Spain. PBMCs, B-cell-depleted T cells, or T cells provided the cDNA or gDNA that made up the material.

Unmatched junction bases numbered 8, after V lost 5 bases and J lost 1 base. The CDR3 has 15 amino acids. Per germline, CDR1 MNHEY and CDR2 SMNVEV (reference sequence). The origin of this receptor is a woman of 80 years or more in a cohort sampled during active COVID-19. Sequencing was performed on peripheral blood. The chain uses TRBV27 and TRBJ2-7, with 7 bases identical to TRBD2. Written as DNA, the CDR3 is TGTGCCAGCAGTAGCGCGGCGGGAGCGTCCTACGAGCAGTACTTC. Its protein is CASSSAAGASYEQYF.